The 29 T cell receptor beta chains presented below share a single source sample, sequenced in a study of blood T cell repertoires in COVID-19 (dated by TCRdb to 2018 to 2021). The library was produced with the immunoSEQ multiplex PCR assay. This is the immuneACCESS table as TCRdb keeps it, with only in-frame sequences that have V and J called. A part of the clones is gone; compared with another copy, unresolved V genes explain less than half, and the rest is unexplained. Within this sample are approximately 200,000 clones, with around 90% of them counted one time only. Roughly 7.2% of the sample is taken by the ten largest. The sequenced sample was PBMCs or T cells enriched from blood (not recorded which). The receptor source for this set is a man aged 30 to 39 in a cohort exposed to, infected with or recovered from COVID-19 (not recorded which).

The V and J genes are TRBV5-1 and TRBJ1-1; no clear D. V lost 1 base and J 5 bases, leaving 15 bases between the germline ends. The germline gives CDR1 SGHRS, CDR2 YFSETQ. The CDR3 is 15 residues long. CDR3: CASSLSQVPTTEAFF. The DNA for the CDR3 is TGCGCCAGCAGCTTGTCCCAGGTACCAACGACTGAAGCTTTCTTT.

V gene TRBV12-3 or TRBV12-4 combines with J gene TRBJ2-7; maybe TRBD2 (6 bases). V lost 2 bases to trimming and J lost 3 bases, with 8 bases between them. This CDR3 is built from 13 residues. As DNA, the CDR3 is TGTGCCAGCAGTTTACTAGCGCGCTACGAGCAGTACTTC. Encoded protein: CASSLLARYEQYF.

This chain links TRBV10-3 with TRBJ1-2; no firm D call. There are 12 residues in the CDR3. With 6 bases removed from V and 3 bases from J, the gap between germline ends came to 8 bases. Germline assignment: CDR1 ENHRY and CDR2 SYGVKD. Here the CDR3 DNA reads TGTGCCATCAGCGCGGTCGACTATGGCTACACCTTC. Translating it yields CAISAVDYGYTF.

The chain employs TRBV5-1 and TRBJ1-6, with D unresolved. This CDR3 is 14 amino acids long. Germline V gene lookup returns CDR1 SGHRS and CDR2 YFSETQ. With 5 bases removed from V and 10 bases from J, the gap between germline ends came to 16 bases. CDR3 bases: TGCGCCAGCAGTTCAGGAGGACCAACCTCACCCCTCCACTTT. Translating gives CASSSGGPTSPLHF.

This rearrangement joins TRBV6-1 to TRBJ2-7; 7 nucleotides align to TRBD1. Unmatched junction bases numbered 6, after V lost 3 bases and J lost 4 bases. Germline V lookup: CDR1 MNHNS, CDR2 SASEGT. The CDR3 consists of 14 residues. The CDR3 sequence: CASSDGTEEYEQYF. The CDR3 DNA is TGTGCCAGCAGTGACGGGACAGAGGAATACGAGCAGTACTTC.

The rearrangement uses TRBV5-4 and TRBJ1-1, with 11 bases matching TRBD1. CDR1 and CDR2 (germline): SGHNT, YYREEE (reference sequence). The CDR3 totals 14 residues. The V and J ends lost 1 base and 9 bases, in that order; junction bases with no gene match: 5. In nucleotides, the CDR3 is TGTGCCAGCAGCTTGTTCGGACAGGGGGCCCAAGCTTTCTTT. It is translated as CASSLFGQGAQAFF.

The chain links TRBV2 to TRBJ1-3; D is ambiguous. The CDR3 totals 13 residues. V was shortened by 7 bases and J by 4 bases, with 11 bases between the two germline ends. The germline V gene has CDR1 SNHLY and CDR2 FYNNEI. CDR3 sequence (DNA): TGTGCCAGCATTGAGGCGGGGGGAAACACCATATATTTT. Translated: CASIEAGGNTIYF. The full variable domain, with the rest looked up from reference TRBV2 and TRBJ1-3, is EPEVTQTPSHQVTQMGQEVILRCVPISNHLYFYWYRQILGQKVEFLVSFYNNEISEKSEIFDDQFSVERPDGSNFTLKIRSTKLEDSAMYFCASIEAGGNTIYFGEGSWLTVV.

The genes are TRBV7-3 and TRBJ2-3, with TRBD2 matching 12 bases. CDR3 length equals 21 residues. Germline values: CDR1 SGHTA, CDR2 FQGTGA. With V trimmed by 3 bases and J by 0 bases, 16 bases remained unmatched. CDR3 amino acids: CASSLKTSGSFLKTSTDTQYF. CDR3 DNA: TGTGCCAGCAGCTTGAAGACTAGCGGGAGTTTCCTTAAAACTAGCACAGATACGCAGTATTTT. Full variable domain (rest looked up from reference TRBV7-3 and TRBJ2-3): GAGVSQTPSNKVTEKGKYVELRCDPISGHTALYWYRQSLGQGPEFLIYFQGTGAADDSGLPNDRFFAVRPEGSVSTLKIQRTERGDSAVYLCASSLKTSGSFLKTSTDTQYFGPGTRLTVL.

The chain links TRBV29-1 to TRBJ1-5; D unresolved. Trimming shortened V by 4 bases and J by 0 bases, and 7 bases separated the two germline ends. The CDR3 extends over 13 amino acids. Germline V gives CDR1 SQVTM, CDR2 ANQGSEA. CDR3 sequence: CSVVADSNQPQHF. Here the CDR3 DNA reads TGCAGCGTTGTCGCAGATAGCAATCAGCCCCAGCATTTT.

The V and J genes are TRBV19 and TRBJ1-5; D unclear. The germline V and J ends were trimmed by 5 bases and 4 bases, with 6 bases remaining between them. Germline V gene sequence: CDR1 LNHDA, CDR2 SQIVND (reference sequence). This CDR3 has 12 amino acids. The CDR3 nucleotides are TGTGCCAGTAGTCTTAGAAATCAGCCCCAGCATTTT. This sequence encodes CASSLRNQPQHF. Full variable domain (rest looked up from reference TRBV19 and TRBJ1-5): DGGITQSPKYLFRKEGQNVTLSCEQNLNHDAMYWYRQDPGQGLRLIYYSQIVNDFQKGDIAEGYSVSREKKESFPLTVTSAQKNPTAFYLCASSLRNQPQHFGDGTRLSIL.

This clone was counted once. The chain employs TRBV19 and TRBJ2-3, with 8 bases aligning to TRBD2. CDR1 is LNHDA, CDR2 SQIVND, per germline (reference sequence). The CDR3 is 14 amino acids. The trim removed 4 bases at V and 3 bases at J, leaving 3 bases unmatched. The CDR3 loop is CASSTREGTDTQYF. The CDR3 DNA sequence: TGTGCCAGTAGTACCCGGGAGGGAACAGATACGCAGTATTTT.

The table lists this clone with a few counts. The chain is built from TRBV27 and TRBJ1-4; D unresolved. Trimming removed 2 bases from V and 7 bases from J, with 14 bases in between. The CDR3 totals 15 residues. Germline CDR1 reads MNHEY; CDR2 reads SMNVEV (reference sequence). The CDR3 reads CASSLGSLPSEKLFF. The DNA of the CDR3 is TGTGCCAGCAGTTTAGGCAGCCTTCCTAGTGAAAAACTGTTTTTT.

This sequence joins TRBV5-1 and TRBJ1-1, with a tentative D call TRBD1 (6 bases). The V gene's germline CDR1 is SGHRS and CDR2 YFSETQ. Trimming removed 3 bases at V and 2 bases at J, with 14 bases between. The CDR3 is 15 residues long. CDR3 sequence (DNA): TGCGCCAGCAGCTCCCACCTCAGGGGTAACACTGAAGCTTTCTTT. Amino acid sequence: CASSSHLRGNTEAFF.

V and J are TRBV4-1 and TRBJ2-7; tentative D call: TRBD2 (6 bases). The V gene lost 3 bases and the J gene lost 0 bases, with 15 bases spanning the gap. Per germline, CDR1 MGHRA and CDR2 YSYEKL. CDR3 length: 16 residues. CDR3 loop: CASSQDRTTVSYEQYF. The CDR3 nucleotides are TGCGCCAGCAGCCAGGACCGGACTACTGTCTCCTACGAGCAGTACTTC.

V is TRBV9 and J is TRBJ1-2; 9 bases are shared with TRBD1. CDR3 size: 20 residues. The V and J ends lost 0 bases and 4 bases, in that order; junction bases with no gene match: 19. Per the germline V gene, CDR1 is SGDLS and CDR2 is YYNGEE. The CDR3 spells CASSVGSLDRGHQPSYGYTF. Here the CDR3 DNA reads TGTGCCAGCAGCGTAGGATCTCTGGACAGGGGCCACCAGCCGTCCTATGGCTACACCTTC.

Here the CDR3 DNA reads TGTGCCAGCAGCTTGTCCGGGGTTCAGGGGGAGCAGTTCTTC. This gives the protein CASSLSGVQGEQFF. This sequence joins TRBV5-6 and TRBJ2-1, with D perhaps TRBD1 (6 bases). Germline-derived CDR1 and CDR2 are SGHDT and YYEEEE. The V gene lost 1 base and the J gene lost 10 bases, with 15 bases spanning the gap. The CDR3 extends over 14 amino acids.

J is TRBJ2-7 and V is TRBV4-2, with a possible D match to TRBD1 (6 bases). Germline V lookup: CDR1 LGHNA, CDR2 YNFKEQ. The length of the CDR3 is 16 residues. V was trimmed by 2 bases and J by 7 bases, leaving 21 bases between them. The CDR3 spells CASSQRSGTRGGEQYF. In DNA form, the CDR3 reads TGTGCCAGCAGCCAACGTTCCGGGACCCGAGGGGGAGAGCAGTACTTC.

The chain joins TRBV7-9 to TRBJ2-3; 9 bases are a match to TRBD2. CDR1 is SEHNR, CDR2 FQNEAQ, per germline (reference sequence). CDR3 length equals 14 residues. V trimming: 7 bases; J trimming: 3 bases; junction bases outside the gene matches: 5. The chain's CDR3 is CASIISGRTDTQYF. The CDR3 bases are TGTGCCAGCATCATAAGCGGGAGGACAGATACGCAGTATTTT.

This clone showed up just once. This chain connects TRBV28 to TRBJ2-7; the D gene is possibly TRBD2 (5 bases). The germline CDR1 and CDR2 sequences are MDHEN and SYDVKM. The CDR3 consists of 16 residues. V was shortened by 5 bases and J by 2 bases, with 19 bases between the two germline ends. The CDR3: CASSPLRPGITYEQYF. CDR3 bases: TGTGCCAGCAGTCCTCTTCGCCCCGGGATCACCTACGAGCAGTACTTC.

The rearrangement links TRBV7-2 to TRBJ1-1; D not certain. The CDR3 runs 14 residues. V was pared by 3 bases and J by 0 bases, with 8 bases between. Germline V gene lookup returns CDR1 SGHTA and CDR2 FQGNSA. This chain's CDR3 is CASSFGWLNTEAFF. CDR3 DNA sequence: TGTGCCAGCAGCTTCGGGTGGTTGAACACTGAAGCTTTCTTT. Variable domain in full (rest from reference TRBV7-2 and TRBJ1-1): GAGVSQSPSNKVTEKGKDVELRCDPISGHTALYWYRQSLGQGLEFLIYFQGNSAPDKSGLPSDRFSAERTGGSVSTLTIQRTQQEDSAVYLCASSFGWLNTEAFFGQGTRLTVV.

The chain is built from TRBV3-1 (or the pseudogene TRBV3-2) and TRBJ2-1, with TRBD2 identical over 9 bases. V lost 4 bases and J lost 5; bases outside the gene matches: 6. Germline CDR1 LGHDT, CDR2 YNNKEL (reference sequence). The CDR3 is 15 amino acids. The CDR3 region has the DNA TGTGCCAGCAGCCCATTAGCGGGAGCGGACAATGAGCAGTTCTTC. Its translation: CASSPLAGADNEQFF.

The count of this clone is one. The V and J genes are TRBV24-1 and TRBJ2-3, with 10 bases aligning to TRBD2. Trimming at V came to 3 bases and at J to 3 bases, leaving 5 bases not matched to a gene. The germline gives CDR1 KGHDR, CDR2 SFDVKD. There are 16 residues in the CDR3. The CDR3 spells CATSDKGTSVTDTQYF. CDR3 DNA: TGTGCCACCAGTGATAAAGGGACTAGCGTAACAGATACGCAGTATTTT.

J is TRBJ1-3 and V is TRBV7-9; 7 bases fit TRBD1. Germline V CDR1 and CDR2: SEHNR, FQNEAQ (reference sequence). The CDR3 consists of 14 residues. The trim removed 4 bases at V and 7 bases at J, leaving 7 bases unmatched. For the CDR3, the DNA is TGTGCCAGCAGCTCTCACAGGGGTAGGAACACCATATATTTT. Translated: CASSSHRGRNTIYF.

This clone was detected once. The V call is TRBV6-4, the J call TRBJ2-3; TRBD1 aligns across 7 bases. V was pared by 2 bases and J by 1 base, with 0 bases of the junction left unmatched. The CDR3 is 14 amino acids. CDR1 and CDR2 from the germline V gene are MRHNA and SNTAGT. CDR3 nucleotides: TGTGCCAGCAGTGACGGACAGGGCACAGATACGCAGTATTTT. Protein sequence: CASSDGQGTDTQYF.

V gene TRBV5-1 combines with J gene TRBJ2-7, with a weak D call TRBD1 (6 bases). Germline CDR1 SGHRS, CDR2 YFSETQ. The CDR3 is 14 amino acids. Deletions cut 0 bases from V and 5 bases from J, with 12 bases between. CDR3: CASSLGLQGDEQYF. In nucleotides, the CDR3 is TGCGCCAGCAGCTTGGGGCTACAGGGAGACGAGCAGTACTTC.

This rearrangement joins TRBV29-1 to TRBJ1-2; D may be TRBD1 (5 bases). CDR3 length: 13 amino acids. Between the trimmed V and J ends, which lost 6 bases and 0 bases, there was a span of 11 bases. CDR1 is SQVTM and CDR2 is ANQGSEA in the germline V gene. The CDR3 DNA reads TGCAGCGTGAGACAGACGACTAACTATGGCTACACCTTC. It encodes CSVRQTTNYGYTF.

The J gene is TRBJ2-5, the V gene TRBV11-2, with unresolved D. CDR1 and CDR2 from the germline V gene are SGHAT and FQNNGV. Deletions cut 4 bases from V and 2 bases from J, with 8 bases between. The CDR3 sequence is 13 residues long. CDR3 nucleotide sequence: TGTGCCAGCAGCTCTTCTAAACAAGAGACCCAGTACTTC. It encodes CASSSSKQETQYF. Drawing the rest from reference TRBV11-2 and TRBJ2-5, the complete variable domain is EAGVAQSPRYKIIEKRQSVAFWCNPISGHATLYWYQQILGQGPKLLIQFQNNGVVDDSQLPKDRFSAERLKGVDSTLKIQPAKLEDSAVYLCASSSSKQETQYFGPGTRLLVL.

The chain combines TRBV21-1 with TRBJ2-7; the table's D call of TRBD2 was not tested on the DNA. TRBV21-1 is classified as a pseudogene. This CDR3 region has 19 residues. The CDR3 sequence: CASRLRGGDGQLSSYEQYF. CDR3 nucleotide sequence: TGTGCCAGCAGATTACGCGGGGGAGATGGACAGCTAAGCTCCTACGAGCAGTACTTC.

With regard to this clone: Germline and junction disagree at one end, which may indicate a read error. V gene TRBV4-2 combines with J gene TRBJ2-7, with D perhaps TRBD2 (6 bases). CDR3 length: 15 residues. Per the germline V gene, CDR1 is LGHNA and CDR2 is YNFKEQ. CDR3 in amino acids: CASSLPGGPSDEQYF. Written as DNA, the CDR3 is TGTGCCAGCAGCCTCCCCGGGGGACCCTCCGACGAGCAGTACTTC.